The T cell receptor (beta chain) described here comes from a study of cytomegalovirus exposure and HLA in healthy donors. Background on the study: Of all 400 or so donors who were genotyped, 75% to 90% belonged to the Caucasian-associated ancestry cluster. Study-wide findings and caveats: Specificity of a few CMV-associated chains for CMV antigens was verified in vitro. Presence/absence analysis assumed near-uniform sequencing depth across donors.

This CDR3 region has 15 residues. V was pared by 1 base and J by 0 bases, with 10 bases between. In germline, CDR1 is MGHRA, CDR2 YSYEKL. As to this clone: Its matching antigen is unknown.

The PCR made use of 60 Vbeta and 13 Jbeta primers. The authors' processing: Among the unique TCR beta chains that a later analysis counted, about 81 million in all, approximately 12 million were shared. Method: immunoSEQ multiplex PCR; TCRdb's copy keeps in-frame clones and lacks some. D and trimming come from the DNA, and the V and J calls and clone size come from that table. This table has around 140,000 clones, 76% appearing once. Sequenced sample: PBMCs. The chain has TRBV4-1 and TRBJ2-7; tentatively, D is TRBD2 (5 bases). The TCR was taken from a female donor in good health and CMV-seropositive. As DNA, the CDR3 is TGCGCCAGCAGCCAAGGGGGAGTAAGCTCCTACGAGCAGTACTTC. It codes for CASSQGGVSSYEQYF.